The 24 T cell receptor beta chains reported below all come from one sample, sequenced in a study of cytomegalovirus exposure and HLA in healthy donors. Both 60 Vbeta primers and 13 Jbeta primers went into the PCR. Here immunoSEQ multiplex PCR was the method, and the copy in TCRdb shows in-frame clones only, minus some. Counted here are 100,000 to 150,000 clones, around 80% occurring once; the ten biggest clones make up less than 6.5%. The sample consisted of PBMCs. These receptors originate from a man in his thirties or forties in good health and CMV-seronegative.

The chain links TRBV10-3 to TRBJ2-2; the D gene is possibly TRBD1 (7 bases). The V and J ends lost 2 bases and 1 base respectively, with 8 bases between them. The CDR3 covers 15 residues. Germline-derived CDR1 and CDR2 are ENHRY and SYGVKD. CDR3 residues: CAISEQGGNTGELFF. Written as DNA, the CDR3 is TGTGCCATCAGTGAGCAGGGGGGGAACACCGGGGAGCTGTTTTTT.

This clone showed up just once. The chain links TRBV4-3 to TRBJ2-3; TRBD2 agrees at 14 bases. From germline, CDR1 is LGHNA and CDR2 YSLEER. Losses at the gene ends were 1 base for V and 7 bases for J; bases not matched to a gene: 4. The CDR3 extends over 16 amino acids. The CDR3 sequence is CASSQGLAGGPYTQYF. As DNA, the CDR3 is TGCGCCAGCAGCCAAGGACTAGCGGGGGGGCCATATACGCAGTATTTT.

This chain links TRBV7-2 with TRBJ1-5; possibly TRBD1 for D (5 bases). There are 14 residues in the CDR3. Germline CDR1 SGHTA, CDR2 FQGNSA. V gave up 2 bases and J gave up 5 bases, with 10 bases separating them. As DNA, the CDR3 is TGTGCCAGCAGCTTAAGGACATCGGATCAGCCCCAGCATTTT. Protein sequence: CASSLRTSDQPQHF.

This clone was counted a few times. The chain links TRBV28 to TRBJ2-5; 8 bases are shared with TRBD2. V lost 3 bases and J lost 5; bases outside the gene matches: 8. Germline lookup yields CDR1 MDHEN and CDR2 SYDVKM. This CDR3 comprises 15 residues. CDR3 coding DNA: TGTGCCAGCAGTTTGGGTCGGGGGGGCATGGAGACCCAGTACTTC. Translation gives CASSLGRGGMETQYF. The entire variable domain, with the rest obtained from reference TRBV28 and TRBJ2-5, is as follows: DVKVTQSSRYLVKRTGEKVFLECVQDMDHENMFWYRQDPGLGLRLIYFSYDVKMKEKGDIPEGYSVSREKKERFSLILESASTNQTSMYLCASSLGRGGMETQYFGPGTRLLVL.

This chain connects TRBV27 to TRBJ2-7, with D possibly being TRBD2 (6 bases). This CDR3 spans 16 amino acids. Germline values: CDR1 MNHEY, CDR2 SMNVEV (reference sequence). V was clipped by 3 bases and J by 2 bases, with 17 bases between them. Here the CDR3 DNA reads TGTGCCAGCAGTTTGGGTGGGCTAGCGCATCCCTACGAGCAGTACTTC. Protein product: CASSLGGLAHPYEQYF.

The chain joins TRBV9 to TRBJ2-7, with 8 bases matching TRBD2. Germline assignment: CDR1 SGDLS and CDR2 YYNGEE. The J segment lost 3 bases and the V segment lost 0 bases, leaving 5 bases of the junction unmatched. The CDR3 runs to 15 residues. The CDR3 spells CASSVATGGIYEQYF. The DNA for the CDR3 is TGTGCCAGCAGCGTAGCGACGGGGGGGATCTACGAGCAGTACTTC.

The chain joins TRBV5-6 to TRBJ2-1; TRBD2 agrees at 8 bases. Germline V CDR1 and CDR2: SGHDT, YYEEEE. The CDR3 consists of 15 residues. Trimming cost V 4 bases and J 0 bases; bases outside gene matches: 3. The CDR3 region is CASSTSGSSYNEQFF. The CDR3 DNA is TGTGCCAGCAGCACCAGCGGGAGCTCCTACAATGAGCAGTTCTTC.

The rearrangement joins TRBV11-3 to TRBJ2-5, with a tentative D call TRBD1 (6 bases). The ends were cut back, 5 bases at V and 3 bases at J, with 10 bases in the middle. Per the germline V gene, CDR1 is SGHNT and CDR2 is YENEEA. This CDR3 comprises 13 residues. This CDR3 reads CASSPTGKETQYF. CDR3 DNA: TGTGCCAGCAGCCCAACAGGGAAAGAGACCCAGTACTTC.

The gene calls are TRBV10-1 and TRBJ2-2; D might be TRBD2 (5 bases). The length of the CDR3 is 15 residues. V was trimmed by 5 bases and J by 4 bases, leaving 14 bases between them. Per the germline V gene, CDR1 is WNHNN and CDR2 is SYGVQD (reference sequence). CDR3 coding DNA: TGCGCCAGCAGTCCGGGATGGGTCTCCACCGGGGAGCTGTTTTTT. Encoded protein: CASSPGWVSTGELFF.

This clone was observed a single time. V usage is TRBV7-6 and J usage is TRBJ2-2, with D unclear. The germline CDR1 and CDR2 sequences are SGHVS and FNYEAQ. V was clipped by 1 base and J by 4 bases, with 10 bases between them. CDR3 length: 15 residues. This CDR3 is CASSLGPESTGELFF. DNA of the CDR3: TGTGCCAGCAGCTTAGGTCCCGAGTCCACCGGGGAGCTGTTTTTT.

This chain joins TRBV5-4 and TRBJ2-7, with 9 positions matching TRBD1. V shed 4 bases and J 4 bases; nucleotides not matched to a gene: 0. Germline values: CDR1 SGHNT, CDR2 YYREEE (reference sequence). This CDR3 spans 12 amino acids. In DNA form, the CDR3 reads TGTGCCAGCAGCGGACAGGGGTACGAGCAGTACTTC. Amino acids: CASSGQGYEQYF. The entire variable domain, with the rest obtained from reference TRBV5-4 and TRBJ2-7, is as follows: ETGVTQSPTHLIKTRGQQVTLRCSSQSGHNTVSWYQQALGQGPQFIFQYYREEENGRGNFPPRFSGLQFPNYSSELNVNALELDDSALYLCASSGQGYEQYFGPGTRLTVT.

This clone was detected only once. Here the CDR3 DNA reads TGTGCCAGCAGGGACAGGGGGCATGTAGATACGCAGTATTTT. Protein sequence: CASRDRGHVDTQYF. The gene calls are TRBV6-1 and TRBJ2-3, with 11 bases matching TRBD1. J was trimmed by 5 bases and V by 6 bases; bases with no gene match: 4. Germline V gives CDR1 MNHNS, CDR2 SASEGT. This CDR3 has 14 residues.

V usage is TRBV29-1 and J usage is TRBJ2-7, with 12 bases identical to TRBD2. Germline V lookup: CDR1 SQVTM, CDR2 ANQGSEA. The CDR3 sequence is 15 residues long. After removal of 3 bases from V and 0 bases from J, the junction contained 3 bases not matched to a gene. The CDR3 DNA sequence: TGCAGCGTTGACGGGGGACTAGCGGGCTCCTACGAGCAGTACTTC. It specifies CSVDGGLAGSYEQYF.

This clone has just one count. The chain is built from TRBV6-1 and TRBJ2-1, with a tentative D call TRBD2 (5 bases). The germline V gene has CDR1 MNHNS and CDR2 SASEGT. V was shortened by 1 base and J by 7 bases, with 8 bases between the two germline ends. CDR3 length equals 13 residues. As DNA, the CDR3 is TGTGCCAGCAGTGAAGGGAGGTGGAATGAGCAGTTCTTC. Translating it yields CASSEGRWNEQFF.

This chain joins TRBV5-6 and TRBJ1-4; TRBD1 might be the D (5 bases). Germline-derived CDR1 and CDR2 are SGHDT and YYEEEE. V was clipped by 0 bases and J by 8 bases, with 20 bases between them. This CDR3 spans 17 amino acids. The CDR3 DNA follows: TGTGCCAGCAGCTTGGTTGGGGCCAAGGACTATAGCGAAAAACTGTTTTTT. This encodes CASSLVGAKDYSEKLFF.

V and J are TRBV27 and TRBJ2-7; TRBD1 matches 7 bases. Germline assignment: CDR1 MNHEY and CDR2 SMNVEV (reference sequence). After removal of 5 bases from V and 0 bases from J, the junction contained 10 bases not matched to a gene. The CDR3 length is 16 residues. CDR3 amino acids: CASSLTSTGVSYEQYF. The DNA of the CDR3 is TGTGCCAGCAGTCTAACCTCTACAGGGGTCTCCTACGAGCAGTACTTC.

This chain joins TRBV4-1 and TRBJ2-3; maybe TRBD2 (5 bases). CDR1 MGHRA and CDR2 YSYEKL come from the germline V gene. With 4 bases removed from V and 4 bases from J, the gap between germline ends came to 9 bases. The CDR3 has 13 residues. The CDR3 bases are TGCGCCAGCAGCCGGCCGGGATCAGATACGCAGTATTTT. Its protein is CASSRPGSDTQYF.

The chain is built from TRBV7-2 and TRBJ2-1, with no clear D. The V end lost 1 base, the J end lost 8 bases, and 21 bases lay between the germline ends. Germline V gene lookup returns CDR1 SGHTA and CDR2 FQGNSA. This CDR3 is 17 amino acids long. The CDR3 here is CASSLGIVYPEFDEQFF. CDR3 coding DNA: TGTGCCAGCAGCTTAGGTATAGTCTACCCGGAGTTCGATGAGCAGTTCTTC.

Points on this clone: The sample contains more than one DNA sequence encoding this CDR3. The rearrangement links TRBV19 to TRBJ1-5; D call uncertain. Germline V lookup: CDR1 LNHDA, CDR2 SQIVND (reference sequence). The length of the CDR3 is 15 residues. Deletions cut 1 base from V and 0 bases from J, with 7 bases between. This CDR3 is CASSIGQNSNQPQHF. CDR3 DNA sequence: TGTGCCAGTAGTATAGGTCAGAATAGCAATCAGCCCCAGCATTTT.

The chain uses TRBV29-1 and TRBJ1-2; D unclear. The CDR3 is made up of 10 amino acids. From germline, CDR1 is SQVTM and CDR2 ANQGSEA. V gave up 4 bases and J gave up 8 bases, with 8 bases separating them. This CDR3 is CSVGSGGYTF. In DNA, the CDR3 is TGCAGCGTTGGCAGCGGCGGCTACACCTTC. Full variable domain (missing parts from reference TRBV29-1 and TRBJ1-2): SAVISQKPSRDICQRGTSLTIQCQVDSQVTMMFWYRQQPGQSLTLIATANQGSEATYESGFVIDKFPISRPNLTFSTLTVSNMSPEDSSIYLCSVGSGGYTFGSGTRLTVV.

This chain links TRBV7-2 with TRBJ1-1; no clear D gene. The CDR3 extends over 11 amino acids. Germline V gene data show CDR1 as SGHTA and CDR2 as FQGNSA. The ends were cut back, 4 bases at V and 4 bases at J, with 4 bases in the middle. CDR3 bases: TGTGCCAGCAGCTCCCTCACTGAAGCTTTCTTT. It encodes CASSSLTEAFF.

This clone was seen just once. V usage is TRBV11-2 and J usage is TRBJ2-1, with TRBD1 matching 7 bases. The CDR3 covers 15 residues. Trimming removed 6 bases from V and 6 bases from J; junction bases left unmatched: 11. From germline, CDR1 is SGHAT and CDR2 FQNNGV. CDR3: CASSSGTVMFNEQFF. CDR3 nucleotide sequence: TGTGCCAGCAGTTCCGGGACAGTCATGTTCAATGAGCAGTTCTTC. The entire variable domain, with the rest obtained from reference TRBV11-2 and TRBJ2-1, is as follows: EAGVAQSPRYKIIEKRQSVAFWCNPISGHATLYWYQQILGQGPKLLIQFQNNGVVDDSQLPKDRFSAERLKGVDSTLKIQPAKLEDSAVYLCASSSGTVMFNEQFFGPGTRLTVL.

The J gene is TRBJ1-2, the V gene TRBV11-3, with TRBD1 matching over 9 bases. In germline, CDR1 is SGHNT, CDR2 YENEEA. The J segment lost 1 base and the V segment lost 4 bases, leaving 4 bases of the junction unmatched. The CDR3 has 15 residues. As DNA, the CDR3 is TGTGCCAGCAGCTCCACGACAGGGGGTAACTATGGCTACACCTTC. It codes for CASSSTTGGNYGYTF.

The chain is built from TRBV6-6 and TRBJ2-5, with TRBD1 as a possible D gene (6 bases). The end of the DNA is better explained by TRBJ2-7, so the J call may be wrong. The CDR3 extends over 14 amino acids. Germline V gene lookup returns CDR1 MNHNY and CDR2 SVGAGI (reference sequence). CDR3 DNA: TGTGCCAGCAGACCCTGGGGGCCTGGTTACGAGCAGTACTTC. Translating gives CASRPWGPGYEQYF.